This TCR beta chain is drawn from a study of T cells in Graves' hyperthyroidism and ophthalmopathy (dated by TCRdb to the late 2010s). Some background on the complete study: Peripheral blood was collected at initial diagnosis, before any treatment. After blood sampling, hyperthyroidism patients were treated with methimazole at a starting dose of 30 mg daily, and ophthalmopathy patients were treated with high-dose intravenous methylprednisolone. The 90 or so discovery patients were randomly split 7:3 into training and test sets. According to the paper, TCR Vbeta CDR3 sequencing was carried out on 135 peripheral blood samples, which came from 40 to 45 ophthalmopathy, around 75 hyperthyroidism and some 17 progressor patients. TCR V-J signatures able to tell the groups apart were searched for in a discovery cohort of 90 to 100 patients, of whom roughly 42 had Graves' ophthalmopathy and 55 to 60 had stable Graves' hyperthyroidism. Whether ophthalmopathy could be predicted prospectively was tested in an independent validation cohort made up of under 20 hyperthyroidism patients plus 17 patients who later progressed to ophthalmopathy. In addition, the study compared T-cell repertoires in thyroid tissue and in blood from five to seven Graves' hyperthyroidism patients.

Ophthalmopathy patients had moderately to severely active disease, Clinical Activity Score of at least 3, NOSPECS grade of at least 4, and duration under 3 months. Exclusion was applied to patients with uncontrolled infections, other autoimmune diseases, pregnancy or lactation. Diagnoses were based on clinical symptoms, serum thyroxine and TRAb, thyroid ultrasound and orbital computed tomography. PBMCs were separated from over 9 ml of fresh peripheral blood using Ficoll-Paque density gradient centrifugation. Total RNA was extracted with Trizol reagent, and quality was checked on an Agilent 2100 Bioanalyzer. What the work shows at the level of the full study, not this receptor alone: Most expanded thyroid clonotypes (frequency above 0.001) were also found in blood, which suggests that blood repertoires may mirror thyroid immune responses. Sample size was not statistically predetermined, and investigators were not blinded to group allocation. In validation, progression to ophthalmopathy was predicted by the model with 70.59% sensitivity and about 72% specificity, a median of around 5.9 months before onset. A 13 V-J signature model separated ophthalmopathy from stable hyperthyroidism, with around 90% sensitivity and 81.08% specificity in cross-validation and 80%/75% in testing.

This clonotype was seen ten or more times. Its antigen is still unknown. Per-base qualities were not stored, and no clone one base away is much larger. TCR beta CDR3 regions were amplified from RNA transcripts. A first-round RT-PCR of the TCR CDR3 used the HTBI primer set with the Qiagen OneStep RT-PCR kit. Libraries were constructed in a second round of multiplex PCR, after which size selection and purification were performed. Sequencing of the libraries was done on an Illumina HiSeq2000 using paired-end 100 bp reads. Concerning the study's data processing: Raw data were processed with SOAPnuke, discarding reads with adapters, uncalled bases, mean Phred below 15, or no exact constant-primer or identifier match. High-quality paired reads were merged using COPE v1.2.5, and each unique nucleotide sequence was defined as a clonotype. Clonotypes were aligned to IMGT TRBV, TRBD and TRBJ reference segments using MiTCR v1.1. The analysis included only V-J combinations with a frequency above 0.0001, which together covered approximately 99% of the repertoires. The TCS score was defined as the ratio of F50 (clonal expansion) to E x V (chaos), calculated using BLOSUM62-based TCRdist between CDR3 peptides within each V-J. Welch's t-statistics and random forest reduced around 520 V-J features to roughly 13, which were used in a naive Bayes classifier (R e1071). TCRdb reworked the public reads: Q25 trimming with fastp, MiXCR clone assembly, productive beta chains retained. Each CDR3 protein appears once, grouped with its most common genes and DNA. The V and J calls here are based on TCRdb, not the publication. The sample profile shows over 300,000 distinct CDR3 sequences; around 15% of them were found once. Jointly, the top ten make up 34% of the sample.

This clonotype was sampled from a woman aged 35 to 49 with Graves' ophthalmopathy. The sequenced material came from blood.

The CDR3: CASNPPRDSSNIQYF. The DNA sequence reads TGTGCCAGCAACCCCCCCCGGGACAGCTCAAACATTCAGTACTTC. This sequence uses TRBV2 and TRBJ2-4, and TRBD1 aligns with 7 junction nucleotides. The CDR3 sequence holds 15 residues, the cysteine and phenylalanine included. Just the 45-base CDR3 DNA is kept, in frame starting at base 1. The germline V gene gives CDR1 as SNHLY and CDR2 as FYNNEI. V is pruned by 7 bases and J by 6 bases, leaving 12 bases of the junction without a gene match.